What follows describes a single TCR beta chain. In this sample, this clonotype turned up a few times. Its antigen is not yet known. Per-base qualities were not stored, and no clone one base away is much larger. This entry comes from a study of T-cell memory formation after mild COVID-19 (dated by TCRdb to about 2021). Context from the whole study: TCR sequence clusters from the two donors were found to be largely donor specific. Two young, previously healthy adult volunteers, one female and one male, were included in the cohort. In two donors, T-cell clones that expanded and contracted after mild COVID-19 were followed by sequencing TCRalpha and TCRbeta repertoires longitudinally.

Sequencing used an Illumina NovaSeq 6000. cDNA libraries for TCRalpha and TCRbeta were prepared by 5'RACE using constant-segment primers, with sample barcodes and unique molecular identifiers added. RNA was extracted from every sample with Trizol reagent. The libraries were amplified in two PCR steps, and the second step added a second sample barcode and Illumina TruSeq adapters. Sequencing of libraries was performed on an Illumina NovaSeq with 2 x 150 bp paired-end reads. The original pipeline was this. Reads were demultiplexed and collapsed into UMI-guided consensus sequences with migec v1.2.7. With mixcr v2.1.11, UMI consensuses were aligned to TRA and TRB V and J templates and assembled into clonotypes. A clonotype was counted as expanded or contracted only if both edgeR and NoisET called the change significant, with noise models trained on biological replicates. edgeR calls used a false discovery rate-adjusted p below 0.01 and a log2 fold-change threshold of 1. As an exploratory analysis of dynamics, PCA with hierarchical clustering was applied to max-normalized trajectories of the 1000 most abundant clonotypes. Separately sequenced CD4+ and CD8+ repertoires were used to assign a CD4 or CD8 phenotype to each responding clone. TCRdb reanalyzed the raw reads on its own, using fastp at Q25 for trimming and MiXCR for clone calling, and kept in-frame beta chains. All rows with the same CDR3 protein become a single entry with the most common DNA and genes. The authors' filters were not applied to this entry. This sample comprises about 610,000 distinct CDR3 sequences, 15% to 20% of them detected only once. The top ten clones comprise roughly 8% of the sample.

Ficoll-Paque density gradient centrifugation was used to isolate PBMCs. Broad study findings and their caveats: The second-wave clones that peaked on day 37 were not confirmed to be SARS-CoV-2 specific. Only a couple of mild cases were covered in the study, and larger cohorts including severe cases with pre-infection samples were considered necessary. Some responding clones were detected in pre-infection memory, suggesting pre-existing cross-reactive memory T cells joined the SARS-CoV-2 response. Contracting CD4+ clones appeared mostly in the CM and EM memory subsets, whereas CD8+ clones were enriched in EMRA. Balanced CD4/CD8 phenotypes were observed for clones contracting from day 15 to 85, whereas a bias towards CD4+ was observed for a second wave of clones expanding from day 15 to 37.

From a lookup of the germline V gene, CDR1 and CDR2 are SGDLS and YYNGEE. V sheds 7 bases and J sheds 5 bases, leaving 22 bases between their ends. Measured from the cysteine to the phenylalanine, the CDR3 is 16 residues long. Only the CDR3 region is kept as DNA, spanning 48 bases read in frame from base 1. In this chain, TRBV9 is recombined with TRBJ2-1; TRBD2 is possibly the D segment (5 matching bases). Specimen: PBMCs or a T cell subset sorted from them (not recorded which). The receptor was derived from an adult woman who had mild COVID-19 (a few samples of this study predate the infection). The sample titles of this study are shuffled in the database, so cell type and time point are left out; the donor was told from shared clones. The CDR3 region has the sequence CASAPRAGERHNEQFF. The DNA is TGTGCCAGCGCCCCCCGGGCCGGGGAACGGCACAATGAGCAGTTCTTC.